The T cell receptor beta chain described here comes from a study of blood T cell repertoires in COVID-19. Per the germline V gene, CDR1 is SGHRS and CDR2 is YFSETQ. Trimming removed 2 bases at V and 0 bases at J, with 5 bases between. This CDR3 contains 14 residues. Participant ages covered about 18 to 95 years across around 25 US areas. Some clones are missing from TCRdb's copy, which holds only in-frame ones; the method was immunoSEQ multiplex PCR. The sample lists about 470,000 clones; approximately 86% were seen once. This sequence joins TRBV5-1 and TRBJ1-4, with no clear D. Sequencing input: PBMCs or T cells enriched from blood (not recorded which). This TCR was recovered from a young woman who had recovered from COVID-19. Written as DNA, the CDR3 is TGCGCCAGCAGCTTTGCAGCAACTAATGAAAAACTGTTTTTT. Protein product: CASSFAATNEKLFF.